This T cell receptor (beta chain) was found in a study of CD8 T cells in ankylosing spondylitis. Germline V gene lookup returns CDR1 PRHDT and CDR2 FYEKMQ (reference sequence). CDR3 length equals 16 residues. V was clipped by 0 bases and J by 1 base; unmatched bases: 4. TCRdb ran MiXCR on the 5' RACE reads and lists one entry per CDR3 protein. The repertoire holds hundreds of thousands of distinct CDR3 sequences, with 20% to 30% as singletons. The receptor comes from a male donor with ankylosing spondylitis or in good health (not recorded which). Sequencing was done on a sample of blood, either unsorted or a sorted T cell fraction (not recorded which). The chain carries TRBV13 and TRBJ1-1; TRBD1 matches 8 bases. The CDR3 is CASSLGPGTGNTEAFF. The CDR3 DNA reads TGTGCCAGCAGCTTAGGTCCCGGGACAGGGAACACTGAAGCTTTCTTT.